The 19 T cell receptor beta chains below all came from one sample that was sequenced in a study of T cell changes during pregnancy in multiple sclerosis. Profiled with immunoSEQ multiplex PCR; TCRdb holds only in-frame clones, not every one. The sample lists tens of thousands of clones, 90% to 95% seen once, with 0.21% in the top ten. Source: CD4+ T cells from peripheral blood mononuclear cells, taken before pregnancy. Source of these receptors: a female donor with multiple sclerosis, enrolled in a pregnancy study.

V gene TRBV6-6 combines with J gene TRBJ1-4; D is unresolved. CDR3 length equals 16 residues. Germline CDR1 MNHNY, CDR2 SVGAGI (reference sequence). Trimming left V 6 bases short and J 5 bases short, with 19 bases between. DNA for the CDR3: TGTGCCAGCAGCCAAACGTTCGGGTCGCGGAATGAAAAACTGTTTTTT. Protein: CASSQTFGSRNEKLFF.

J is TRBJ1-1 and V is TRBV19, with D possibly matching TRBD1 (6 bases). This CDR3 has 13 amino acids. V shed 4 bases and J shed 2 bases, with 8 bases lying between them. Per the germline V gene, CDR1 is LNHDA and CDR2 is SQIVND (reference sequence). The CDR3 DNA is TGTGCCAGTAGTAAGGGACACAACACTGAAGCTTTCTTT. This encodes CASSKGHNTEAFF.

The chain uses TRBV7-3 and TRBJ1-2; tentatively, D is TRBD1 (5 bases). CDR1 SGHTA and CDR2 FQGTGA come from the germline V gene. The CDR3 contains 15 residues. V shed 3 bases and J shed 8 bases, with 19 bases lying between them. For the CDR3, the DNA is TGTGCCAGCAGCTTGCGGCCAGGGCAGTCTTCAGGCTACACCTTC. This sequence encodes CASSLRPGQSSGYTF.

This chain uses TRBV6-6 with TRBJ2-5; 8 bases are shared with TRBD1. The V gene end was trimmed by 7 bases and the J gene end by 5 bases; junction bases not matched to a gene: 15. Germline CDR1 and CDR2: MNHNY and SVGAGI (reference sequence). The CDR3 spans 16 residues. Written as DNA, the CDR3 is TGTGCCAGCACGGCCCGGGGCAGGGGGCGACGGGAGACCCAGTACTTC. As protein: CASTARGRGRRETQYF.

The chain links TRBV7-2 to TRBJ1-1; the D gene is possibly TRBD1 (5 bases). The CDR3 contains 16 residues. Trimming left V 2 bases short and J 0 bases short, with 13 bases between. CDR1 and CDR2 from the germline V gene are SGHTA and FQGNSA. CDR3 sequence (DNA): TGTGCCAGCAGCTTAAGGGCGGGGCCTATGAACACTGAAGCTTTCTTT. Translation: CASSLRAGPMNTEAFF.

The chain is built from TRBV15 and TRBJ2-7; D perhaps matches TRBD2 (5 bases). Trimming left V 0 bases short and J 7 bases short, with 25 bases between. Germline CDR1 reads LNHNV; CDR2 reads YYDKDF (reference sequence). The CDR3 contains 18 residues. CDR3: CATSRDILGFPYSGEQYF. In DNA form, the CDR3 reads TGTGCCACCAGCAGAGATATATTAGGTTTTCCCTACTCGGGGGAGCAGTACTTC.

This clone appeared a single time. The CDR3 bases are TGTGCCAGCACCCGGACAGGGCCAGATACGCAGTATTTT. As protein: CASTRTGPDTQYF. The gene calls are TRBV7-9 and TRBJ2-3; 8 bases agree with TRBD1. Germline CDR1 reads SEHNR; CDR2 reads FQNEAQ (reference sequence). The V segment lost 7 bases and the J segment 4 bases; nucleotides outside the gene matches: 4. The CDR3 spans 13 residues.

The CDR3 DNA reads TGTGCCAGCAGTGTACAACTCAGGGGGTCCGGAGGGGGTGAGCAGTTCTTC. This encodes CASSVQLRGSGGGEQFF. The V gene is TRBV27, the J gene TRBJ2-1; maybe TRBD1 (7 bases). This CDR3 comprises 17 residues. The germline CDR1 and CDR2 sequences are MNHEY and SMNVEV (reference sequence). Trimming shortened V by 5 bases and J by 9 bases, and 26 bases separated the two germline ends.

The CDR3, as DNA: TGTGCCACCCATGGACATGTGAGCACTGAAGCTTTCTTT. Amino acid sequence: CATHGHVSTEAFF. The chain is built from TRBV19 and TRBJ1-1; D perhaps matches TRBD1 (5 bases). Trimming shortened V by 10 bases and J by 4 bases, and 16 bases separated the two germline ends. The CDR3 sequence is 13 residues long. Looked up from germline, CDR1 is LNHDA and CDR2 is SQIVND (reference sequence).

The V call is TRBV19, the J call TRBJ2-7; TRBD1 is a possible D gene (6 bases). Germline CDR1 is LNHDA and CDR2 is SQIVND (reference sequence). CDR3 length equals 13 residues. Trimming removed 4 bases at V and 0 bases at J, with 7 bases between. CDR3 amino acids: CASSRDTSYEQYF. The CDR3 nucleotides are TGTGCCAGTAGTAGGGACACCTCCTACGAGCAGTACTTC.

The chain recombines TRBV27 with TRBJ1-2; no clear D. The CDR3 has 13 amino acids. The V and J ends lost 5 bases and 4 bases respectively, with 11 bases between them. The germline CDR1 and CDR2 sequences are MNHEY and SMNVEV (reference sequence). The CDR3 nucleotides are TGTGCCAGCAGTAAGGCAGGTCTCTATGGCTACACCTTC. Translation gives CASSKAGLYGYTF.

V gene TRBV2 combines with J gene TRBJ2-3, with D unclear. The germline gives CDR1 SNHLY, CDR2 FYNNEI. This CDR3 region has 11 residues. The ends were cut back, 5 bases at V and 5 bases at J, with 5 bases in the middle. Here the CDR3 DNA reads TGTGCCAGCAGTCTTAAAGATACGCAGTATTTT. Its translation is CASSLKDTQYF. The whole variable domain, filled in from reference TRBV2 and TRBJ2-3, reads EPEVTQTPSHQVTQMGQEVILRCVPISNHLYFYWYRQILGQKVEFLVSFYNNEISEKSEIFDDQFSVERPDGSNFTLKIRSTKLEDSAMYFCASSLKDTQYFGPGTRLTVL.

This chain connects TRBV6-1 to TRBJ2-2; D is possibly TRBD2 (5 bases). The CDR3 is made up of 16 amino acids. Trimming shortened V by 4 bases and J by 4 bases, and 16 bases separated the two germline ends. Germline V gene lookup returns CDR1 MNHNS and CDR2 SASEGT. CDR3 sequence (DNA): TGTGCCAGCAGTGTCACGCGGGCCGCGGCCACCGGGGAGCTGTTTTTT. This codes for CASSVTRAAATGELFF.

The chain carries TRBV7-2 and TRBJ1-1; D is unresolved. V was trimmed by 2 bases and J by 1 base, leaving 11 bases between them. The CDR3 has 15 residues. The germline CDR1 and CDR2 sequences are SGHTA and FQGNSA. CDR3 DNA: TGTGCCAGCAGCTTATCTGGGCTCCCGAACACTGAAGCTTTCTTT. Translation: CASSLSGLPNTEAFF. Using reference TRBV7-2 and TRBJ1-1 for the parts outside the CDR3, the full variable domain is GAGVSQSPSNKVTEKGKDVELRCDPISGHTALYWYRQSLGQGLEFLIYFQGNSAPDKSGLPSDRFSAERTGGSVSTLTIQRTQQEDSAVYLCASSLSGLPNTEAFFGQGTRLTVV.

J is TRBJ2-1 and V is TRBV6-6; 10 bases are shared with TRBD1. This CDR3 is 13 amino acids long. Germline V gene data show CDR1 as MNHNY and CDR2 as SVGAGI (reference sequence). V trimming: 8 bases; J trimming: 7 bases; junction bases outside the gene matches: 5. The CDR3 loop is CASRDRGRNEQFF. Written as DNA, the CDR3 is TGTGCCAGCCGGGACAGGGGTAGAAATGAGCAGTTCTTC.

This chain uses TRBV28 with TRBJ1-3; no clear D gene. The V gene lost 1 base and the J gene lost 7 bases, with 17 bases spanning the gap. This CDR3 is built from 16 residues. CDR1 and CDR2 from the germline V gene are MDHEN and SYDVKM. Here the CDR3 DNA reads TGTGCCAGCAGTTTATTTGGCTTACAGAGATGGAACACCATATATTTT. Amino acids: CASSLFGLQRWNTIYF.

V is TRBV5-1 and J is TRBJ2-2, with 9 bases aligning to TRBD1. The CDR3 length is 19 residues. V lost 1 base and J lost 6; bases outside the gene matches: 16. Germline V gene data show CDR1 as SGHRS and CDR2 as YFSETQ. As DNA, the CDR3 is TGCGCCAGCAGCTTGAATGTTCGGGACAGGGTGTCGGATCCCGGGGAGCTGTTTTTT. This encodes CASSLNVRDRVSDPGELFF.

The chain joins TRBV6-4 to TRBJ2-3; 9 nucleotides match TRBD1. Germline values: CDR1 MRHNA, CDR2 SNTAGT. The CDR3 runs 15 residues. J lost 2 bases, V lost 9 bases, and 9 bases had no gene match. In nucleotides, the CDR3 is TGTGCCAGTTCGGCCGGACAGGGGAACACAGATACGCAGTATTTT. Encoded protein: CASSAGQGNTDTQYF.

CDR3 region: CASSGLQGVETQYF. Written as DNA, the CDR3 is TGCGCCAGCAGCGGCCTACAGGGGGTGGAGACCCAGTACTTC. V is TRBV5-1 and J is TRBJ2-5; 8 bases map to TRBD1. The V and J ends lost 4 bases and 5 bases, in that order; junction bases with no gene match: 7. Germline V gene lookup returns CDR1 SGHRS and CDR2 YFSETQ. CDR3 length: 14 amino acids.